This T cell receptor beta chain was recovered during a study of cytomegalovirus exposure and HLA in healthy donors. General study points: A later analysis showed that HLA-associated TCR beta chains had undergone more clonal expansion than equally common others. Using a false discovery rate of 0.05, a later analysis showed that 15,000 to 20,000 TCR beta sequences were associated with HLA alleles.

The PCR employed 60 Vbeta primers together with 13 Jbeta primers. Here immunoSEQ multiplex PCR was the method, and the copy in TCRdb shows in-frame clones only, minus some. This listing includes 220,000 or so clones. It was healthy bone marrow donors who served as donors. CDR1 LNHDA and CDR2 SQIVND come from the germline V gene (reference sequence). V was clipped by 5 bases and J by 5 bases; unmatched bases: 5. The CDR3 runs 14 residues. As concerns this clone: Its antigen is unidentified.

Sequencing was carried out using PBMCs. The rearrangement joins TRBV19 to TRBJ2-3; 9 bases are a match to TRBD1. The clonotype was recovered from a girl aged 2 to 10 in good health and CMV-seropositive. The chain's CDR3 is CASSRDREGDTQYF. The CDR3 DNA sequence: TGTGCCAGTAGTCGGGACAGGGAGGGAGATACGCAGTATTTT.